This TCR beta chain emerged from a study of cytomegalovirus exposure and HLA in healthy donors. Overall study results and limits: A later analysis found most CMV-associated TCR beta chains apparently HLA-restricted. Earlier analysis found most TCR beta V segments productive about 87% or about 30% of the time. In a later analysis, across HLA loci, associated TCR counts were highest for DRB1, lowest for HLA-C.

As for this clone: No antigen is known for it. Relative to the germline gene, one junction end is altered; a read error may explain this.

Both 60 Vbeta primers and 13 Jbeta primers went into the PCR. The data were produced by immunoSEQ multiplex PCR, yet TCRdb's version contains in-frame clones alone and is incomplete. The sample has about 210,000 clones, more than 75% seen once. Material for sequencing was PBMCs. This sequence originates from a man between 35 and 55 years old in good health and CMV-seropositive.

The chain's CDR3 is CASSDSGTGKAYEQYF. The CDR3 DNA is TGTGCCAGCAGTGACTCCGGGACAGGGAAGGCATACGAGCAGTACTTC. The V gene is TRBV6-6, the J gene TRBJ2-7, with 9 nucleotides matching TRBD1. Germline V CDR1 and CDR2: MNHNY, SVGAGI (reference sequence). The CDR3 covers 16 residues.